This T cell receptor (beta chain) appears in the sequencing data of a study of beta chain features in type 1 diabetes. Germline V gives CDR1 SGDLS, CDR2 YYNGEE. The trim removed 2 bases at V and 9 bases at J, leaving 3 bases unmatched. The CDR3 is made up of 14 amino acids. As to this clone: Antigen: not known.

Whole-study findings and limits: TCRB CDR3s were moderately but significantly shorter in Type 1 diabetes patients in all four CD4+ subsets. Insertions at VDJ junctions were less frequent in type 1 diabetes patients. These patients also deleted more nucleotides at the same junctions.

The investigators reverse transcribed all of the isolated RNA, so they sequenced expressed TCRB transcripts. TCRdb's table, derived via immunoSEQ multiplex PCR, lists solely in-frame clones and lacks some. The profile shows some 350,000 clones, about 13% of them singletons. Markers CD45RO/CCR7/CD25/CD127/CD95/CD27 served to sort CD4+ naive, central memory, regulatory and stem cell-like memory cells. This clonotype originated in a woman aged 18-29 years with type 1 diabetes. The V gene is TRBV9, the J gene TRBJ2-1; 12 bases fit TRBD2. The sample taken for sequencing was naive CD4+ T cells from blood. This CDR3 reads CASSVTSGRTEQFF. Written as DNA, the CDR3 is TGTGCCAGCAGCGTTACTAGCGGGAGGACTGAGCAGTTCTTC. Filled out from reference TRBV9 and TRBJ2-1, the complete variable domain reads DSGVTQTPKHLITATGQRVTLRCSPRSGDLSVYWYQQSLDQGLQFLIQYYNGEERAKGNILERFSAQQFPDLHSELNLSSLELGDSALYFCASSVTSGRTEQFFGPGTRLTVL.